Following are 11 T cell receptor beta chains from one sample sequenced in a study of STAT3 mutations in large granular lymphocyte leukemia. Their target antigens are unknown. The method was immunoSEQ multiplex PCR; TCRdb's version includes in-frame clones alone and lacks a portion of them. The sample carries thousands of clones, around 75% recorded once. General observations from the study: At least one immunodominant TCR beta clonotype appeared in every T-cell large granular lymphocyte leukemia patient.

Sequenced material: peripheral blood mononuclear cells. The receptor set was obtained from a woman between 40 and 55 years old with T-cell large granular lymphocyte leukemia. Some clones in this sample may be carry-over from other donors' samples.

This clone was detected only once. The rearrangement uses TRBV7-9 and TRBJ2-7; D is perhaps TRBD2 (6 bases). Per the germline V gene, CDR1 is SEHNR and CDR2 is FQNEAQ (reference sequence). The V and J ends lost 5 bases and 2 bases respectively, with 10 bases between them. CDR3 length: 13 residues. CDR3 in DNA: TGTGCCAGCAGCCCATGGGGGGCCTACGAGCAGTACTTC. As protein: CASSPWGAYEQYF.

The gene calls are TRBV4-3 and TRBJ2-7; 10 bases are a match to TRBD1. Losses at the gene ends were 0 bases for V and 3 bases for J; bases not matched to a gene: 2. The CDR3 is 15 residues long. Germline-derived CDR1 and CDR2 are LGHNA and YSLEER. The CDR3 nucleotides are TGCGCCAGCAGCCAAGATGGGACAGGGGTCTACGAGCAGTACTTC. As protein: CASSQDGTGVYEQYF.

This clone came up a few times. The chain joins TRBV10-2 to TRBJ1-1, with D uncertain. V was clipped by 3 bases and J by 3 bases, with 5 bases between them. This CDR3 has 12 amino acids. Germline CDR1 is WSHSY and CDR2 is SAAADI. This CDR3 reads CASSDRDTEAFF. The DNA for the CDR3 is TGCGCCAGCAGTGATCGGGACACTGAAGCTTTCTTT.

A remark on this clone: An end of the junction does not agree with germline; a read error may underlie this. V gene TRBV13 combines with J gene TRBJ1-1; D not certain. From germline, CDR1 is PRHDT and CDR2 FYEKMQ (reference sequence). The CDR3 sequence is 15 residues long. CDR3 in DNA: TGTGCCAGCAGCTTAGGCCCCGGCCAGAACTCTGAAGCTTTCTTT. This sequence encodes CASSLGPGQNSEAFF.

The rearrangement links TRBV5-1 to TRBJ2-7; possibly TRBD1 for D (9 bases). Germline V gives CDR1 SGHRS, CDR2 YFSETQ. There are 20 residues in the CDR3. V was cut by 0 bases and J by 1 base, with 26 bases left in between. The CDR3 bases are TGCGCCAGCAGCTTGGGGAGGCGGAGCCGGGGGGGACAGGGTTCCTACGAGCAGTACTTC. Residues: CASSLGRRSRGGQGSYEQYF.

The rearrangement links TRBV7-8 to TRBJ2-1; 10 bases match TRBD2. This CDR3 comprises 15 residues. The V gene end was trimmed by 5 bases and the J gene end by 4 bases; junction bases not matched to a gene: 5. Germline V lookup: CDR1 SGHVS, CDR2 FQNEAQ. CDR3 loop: CASSQRAGGYNEQFF. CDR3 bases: TGTGCCAGCAGCCAACGAGCGGGGGGGTACAATGAGCAGTTCTTC.

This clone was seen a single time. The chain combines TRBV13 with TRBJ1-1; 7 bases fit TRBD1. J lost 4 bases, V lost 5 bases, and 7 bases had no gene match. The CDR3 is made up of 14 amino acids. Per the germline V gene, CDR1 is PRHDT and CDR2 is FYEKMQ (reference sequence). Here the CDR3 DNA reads TGTGCCAGCAGCCCTGCTGACAGGGCCACTGAAGCTTTCTTT. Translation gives CASSPADRATEAFF.

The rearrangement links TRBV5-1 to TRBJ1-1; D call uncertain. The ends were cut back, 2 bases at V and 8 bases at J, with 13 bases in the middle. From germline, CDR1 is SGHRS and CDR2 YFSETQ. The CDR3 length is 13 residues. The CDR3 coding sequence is TGCGCCAGCAGCTTTCGACAACCTGGGGAAGCTTTCTTT. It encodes CASSFRQPGEAFF.

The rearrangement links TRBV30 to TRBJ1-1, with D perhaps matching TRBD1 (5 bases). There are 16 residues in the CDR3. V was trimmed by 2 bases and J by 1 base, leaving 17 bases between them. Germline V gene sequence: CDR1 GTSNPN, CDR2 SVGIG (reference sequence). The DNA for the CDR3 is TGTGCCTGGAGTTATATGTACCAGGGCCCGAACACTGAAGCTTTCTTT. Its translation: CAWSYMYQGPNTEAFF.

CDR3 coding DNA: TGTGCCAGCAGCGGGACAGGGTATCAGCCCCAGCATTTT. Translation gives CASSGTGYQPQHF. The genes are TRBV7-9 and TRBJ1-5; 9 bases are a match to TRBD1. Germline V lookup: CDR1 SEHNR, CDR2 FQNEAQ (reference sequence). The junction had 1 base not matched to a gene; V was cut back by 5 bases and J by 5 bases. The CDR3 has 13 residues. The whole variable domain, filled in from reference TRBV7-9 and TRBJ1-5, reads DTGVSQNPRHKITKRGQNVTFRCDPISEHNRLYWYRQTLGQGPEFLTYFQNEAQLEKSRLLSDRFSAERPKGSFSTLEIQRTEQGDSAMYLCASSGTGYQPQHFGDGTRLSIL.

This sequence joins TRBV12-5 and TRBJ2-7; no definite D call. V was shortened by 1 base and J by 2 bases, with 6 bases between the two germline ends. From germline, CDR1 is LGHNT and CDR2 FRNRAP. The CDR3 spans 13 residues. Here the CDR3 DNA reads TGTGCTAGTGGTTTGGCAGCCACCTACGAGCAGTACTTC. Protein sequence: CASGLAATYEQYF.